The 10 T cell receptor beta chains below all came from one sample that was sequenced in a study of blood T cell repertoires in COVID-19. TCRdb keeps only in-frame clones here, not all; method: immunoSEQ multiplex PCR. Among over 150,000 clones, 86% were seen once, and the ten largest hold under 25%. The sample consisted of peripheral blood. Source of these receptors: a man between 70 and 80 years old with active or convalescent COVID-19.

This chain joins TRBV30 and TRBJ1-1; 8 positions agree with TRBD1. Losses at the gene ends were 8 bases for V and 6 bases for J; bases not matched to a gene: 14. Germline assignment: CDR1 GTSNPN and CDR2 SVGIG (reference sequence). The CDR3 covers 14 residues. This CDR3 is CALARTGPMSEAFF. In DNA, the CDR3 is TGTGCCCTCGCCCGGACAGGGCCCATGTCTGAAGCTTTCTTT.

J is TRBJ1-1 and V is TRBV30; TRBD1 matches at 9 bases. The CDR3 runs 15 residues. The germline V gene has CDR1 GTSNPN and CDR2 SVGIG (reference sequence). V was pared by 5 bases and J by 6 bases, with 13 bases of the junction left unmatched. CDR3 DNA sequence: TGTGCCTGGGGGCGAGGGGACAGGGTACGAGCTGAAGCTTTCTTT. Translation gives CAWGRGDRVRAEAFF.

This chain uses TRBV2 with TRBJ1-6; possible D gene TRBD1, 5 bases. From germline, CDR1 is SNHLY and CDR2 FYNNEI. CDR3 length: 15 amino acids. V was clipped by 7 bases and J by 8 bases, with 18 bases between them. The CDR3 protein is CASNSGLTGDSPLHF. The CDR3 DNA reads TGTGCCAGCAACTCAGGGTTAACAGGAGATTCACCCCTCCACTTT.

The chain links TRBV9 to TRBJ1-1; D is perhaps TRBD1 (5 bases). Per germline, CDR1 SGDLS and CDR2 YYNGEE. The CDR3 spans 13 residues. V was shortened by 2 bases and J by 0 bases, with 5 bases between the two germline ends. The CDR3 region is CASSVTVNTEAFF. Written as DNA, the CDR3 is TGTGCCAGCAGCGTGACAGTGAACACTGAAGCTTTCTTT.

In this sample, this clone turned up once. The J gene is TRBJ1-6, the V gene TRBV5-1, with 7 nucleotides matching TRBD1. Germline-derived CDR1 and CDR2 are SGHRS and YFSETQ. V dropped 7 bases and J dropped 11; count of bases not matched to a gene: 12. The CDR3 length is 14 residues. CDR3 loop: CASGTGDVTAPLHF. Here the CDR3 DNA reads TGCGCCAGCGGTACAGGGGATGTGACGGCACCCCTCCACTTT.

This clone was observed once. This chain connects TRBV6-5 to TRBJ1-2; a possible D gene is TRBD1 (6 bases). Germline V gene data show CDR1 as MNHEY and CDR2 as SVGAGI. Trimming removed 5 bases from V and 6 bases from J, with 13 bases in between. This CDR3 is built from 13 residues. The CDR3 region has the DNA TGTGCCAGCAGTCCCACAGGGATCAATGGCTACACCTTC. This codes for CASSPTGINGYTF.

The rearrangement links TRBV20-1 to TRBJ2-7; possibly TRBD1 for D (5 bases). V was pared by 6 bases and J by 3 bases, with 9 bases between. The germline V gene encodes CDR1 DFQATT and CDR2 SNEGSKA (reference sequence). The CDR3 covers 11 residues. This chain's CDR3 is CSASRDYEQYF. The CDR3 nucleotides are TGCAGTGCCAGCAGGGACTACGAGCAGTACTTC.

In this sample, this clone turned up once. CDR3 nucleotide sequence: TGTGCCAGTAGTAACGGACAGGGGCTGGATACGCAGTATTTT. Translated: CASSNGQGLDTQYF. The chain recombines TRBV19 with TRBJ2-3, with 9 nucleotides matching TRBD1. Germline V gene data show CDR1 as LNHDA and CDR2 as SQIVND (reference sequence). The V segment lost 4 bases and the J segment 6 bases; nucleotides outside the gene matches: 5. CDR3 length: 14 residues.

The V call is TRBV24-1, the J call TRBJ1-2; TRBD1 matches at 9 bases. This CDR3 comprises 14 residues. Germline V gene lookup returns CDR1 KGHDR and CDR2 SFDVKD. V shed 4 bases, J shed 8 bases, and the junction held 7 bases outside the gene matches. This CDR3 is CATSEGDRVRGYTF. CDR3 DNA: TGTGCCACCAGTGAGGGGGACAGGGTGAGGGGCTACACCTTC.

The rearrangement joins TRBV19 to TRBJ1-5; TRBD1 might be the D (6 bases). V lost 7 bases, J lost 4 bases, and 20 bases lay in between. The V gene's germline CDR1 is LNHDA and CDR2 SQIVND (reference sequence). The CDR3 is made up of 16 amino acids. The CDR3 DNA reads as TGTGCCAGTACCATAGGGAGGGACACACGAAATCAGCCCCAGCATTTT. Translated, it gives CASTIGRDTRNQPQHF.